The 26 T cell receptor beta chains listed next were all sequenced from one sample in a study of low-dose radiotherapy and immunotherapy resistance in tumors. The time point here: after trial treatment. Stated treatment: LDRT plus nivolumab, ipilimumab, low-dose cyclophosphamide and aspirin (RACIN trial). TRAV- and TRBV-specific primers primed first-strand cDNA, covering alpha and beta chains. For amplifying TCRs, the PCR ran for around 20 cycles with Phusion, which was used together with a constant-region primer and the adapter on the V primers. MiXCR was run by TCRdb on the reads, yielding one entry per CDR3 protein. The table shows 65,000 to 85,000 distinct CDR3 sequences, with 15% to 20% occurring only once. This material consisted of PBMCs, taken after low-dose radiotherapy plus immunotherapy. These receptors all stem from a male donor with prostate cancer.

The chain uses TRBV6-1 and TRBJ2-3; no reliable D call. Germline loops: CDR1 MNHNS, CDR2 SASEGT. V dropped 7 bases and J dropped 2 bases, with 7 bases sitting between them. The CDR3 totals 12 residues. The CDR3 loop is CASIGPTDTQYF. The CDR3 DNA is TGTGCCAGCATTGGGCCCACAGATACGCAGTATTTT.

There are many counts of this clonotype. The V gene is TRBV27, the J gene TRBJ2-1; D gene uncertain. Trimming took off 5 bases at V and 0 bases at J, with 14 bases between the two ends. The germline V gene encodes CDR1 MNHEY and CDR2 SMNVEV (reference sequence). The CDR3 totals 16 residues. This chain's CDR3 is CASSPLSGLSYNEQFF. The CDR3, as DNA: TGTGCCAGCAGTCCCCTTTCCGGCCTCTCCTACAATGAGCAGTTCTTC.

This clonotype was counted many times. The chain joins TRBV14 to TRBJ2-5, with D unclear. Germline V gene sequence: CDR1 SGHDN, CDR2 FVKESK. The CDR3 is 14 residues long. Trimming took 0 bases from V and 1 from J, leaving 6 bases between them. DNA of the CDR3: TGTGCCAGCAGCCAAGATATGTTCCAAGAGACCCAGTACTTC. Translated: CASSQDMFQETQYF.

With regard to this clonotype: One base separates it from a far larger clone, so it is likely a read error. This sequence joins TRBV18 and TRBJ2-7; 8 nucleotides line up with TRBD2. V dropped 2 bases and J dropped 7; count of bases not matched to a gene: 10. In germline, CDR1 is KGHSH, CDR2 LQKENI. CDR3 size: 15 residues. CDR3 sequence (DNA): TGTGCCAGCTCACCATCTAGCGGGCCGTACAATGAGCAGTACTTC. It codes for CASSPSSGPYNEQYF.

This clonotype was counted at least ten times. V usage is TRBV18 and J usage is TRBJ2-4; D is possibly TRBD1 (6 bases). CDR3 length: 13 amino acids. Germline V gene data show CDR1 as KGHSH and CDR2 as LQKENI. Trimming took off 3 bases at V and 13 bases at J, with 16 bases between the two ends. The CDR3: CASSPSDRPFQYF. DNA for the CDR3: TGTGCCAGCTCACCGTCCGACAGGCCATTCCAGTACTTC.

This clonotype was observed at least ten times. This chain uses TRBV19 with TRBJ1-2; TRBD1 aligns across 7 bases. V dropped 4 bases and J dropped 3; count of bases not matched to a gene: 5. CDR1 is LNHDA and CDR2 is SQIVND in the germline V gene (reference sequence). The CDR3 spans 14 residues. CDR3 sequence (DNA): TGTGCCAGTAGTACGCGGACAGGACACTATGGCTACACCTTC. This translates into CASSTRTGHYGYTF.

This clonotype was seen repeatedly, ten times or more. This rearrangement joins TRBV4-1 to TRBJ2-3; 12 bases are shared with TRBD2. CDR1 is MGHRA, CDR2 YSYEKL, per germline. CDR3 length equals 19 residues. V shed 0 bases, J shed 0 bases, and the junction held 7 bases outside the gene matches. CDR3 sequence reads: CASSQDRLAGAPSTDTQYF. DNA of the CDR3: TGCGCCAGCAGCCAAGATCGACTAGCGGGAGCGCCGAGCACAGATACGCAGTATTTT.

This clonotype has ten or more counts. The V and J genes are TRBV2 and TRBJ2-6, with TRBD1 as a possible D gene (7 bases). The CDR3 extends over 14 amino acids. CDR1 and CDR2 (germline): SNHLY, FYNNEI. Trimming removed 10 bases from V and 1 base from J, with 11 bases in between. CDR3: CANGGQSGANVLTF. CDR3 bases: TGTGCCAACGGGGGACAGTCTGGGGCCAACGTCCTGACTTTC.

This clonotype was recorded many times. The chain carries TRBV7-3 and TRBJ2-2; TRBD2 might be the D (6 bases). V shed 0 bases and J shed 6 bases, with 11 bases lying between them. The CDR3 runs to 15 residues. Germline V gives CDR1 SGHTA, CDR2 FQGTGA. CDR3 bases: TGTGCCAGCAGCTTAACAGGGACTGACCCCGGGGAGCTGTTTTTT. It yields the protein CASSLTGTDPGELFF. Using reference TRBV7-3 and TRBJ2-2 for the parts outside the CDR3, the full variable domain is GAGVSQTPSNKVTEKGKYVELRCDPISGHTALYWYRQSLGQGPEFLIYFQGTGAADDSGLPNDRFFAVRPEGSVSTLKIQRTERGDSAVYLCASSLTGTDPGELFFGEGSRLTVL.

This clonotype was recorded many times. The chain employs TRBV28 and TRBJ2-3; the match to TRBD2 covers 7 bases. The CDR3 runs 17 residues. Per germline, CDR1 MDHEN and CDR2 SYDVKM. The V segment lost 3 bases and the J segment 3 bases; nucleotides outside the gene matches: 12. CDR3 nucleotides: TGTGCCAGCAGTTTCTATCGGGAGGCCCTGTGGACAGATACGCAGTATTTT. It encodes CASSFYREALWTDTQYF.

This clonotype was counted ten times or more. The chain joins TRBV18 to TRBJ1-1, with D hard to call. The CDR3 sequence is 14 residues long. The V end was cut by 1 base, the J end by 1 base, with 7 bases between. Looked up from germline, CDR1 is KGHSH and CDR2 is LQKENI. The CDR3 loop reads CASSPQGGNTEAFF. The CDR3, as DNA: TGTGCCAGCTCACCACAGGGAGGGAACACTGAAGCTTTCTTT.

This clonotype has a count of ten or more. At one of its ends the junction is not consistent with the germline gene, which may arise from a read error. The chain combines TRBV5-1 with TRBJ1-5; 8 nucleotides align to TRBD1. The CDR3 runs to 15 residues. The germline V gene has CDR1 SGHRS and CDR2 YFSETQ. Here the CDR3 reads CASSLEGTGNQPQHF. CDR3 bases: TGTGCCAGCAGCTTAGAGGGGACAGGAAATCAGCCCCAGCATTTT.

In DNA form, the CDR3 reads TGTGCCAGCAGCTTAAAGACGGGATCTCCCTACGAGCAGTACTTC. This sequence encodes CASSLKTGSPYEQYF. The chain couples TRBV7-2 to TRBJ2-7; D is possibly TRBD2 (5 bases). The CDR3 loop spans 15 amino acids. The V end was cut by 2 bases, the J end by 2 bases, with 13 bases between. The V gene's germline CDR1 is SGHTA and CDR2 FQGNSA. The full variable domain, in which reference TRBV7-2 and TRBJ2-7 provide the parts outside the CDR3, is GAGVSQSPSNKVTEKGKDVELRCDPISGHTALYWYRQSLGQGLEFLIYFQGNSAPDKSGLPSDRFSAERTGGSVSTLTIQRTQQEDSAVYLCASSLKTGSPYEQYFGPGTRLTVT.

Comments on this clonotype: A single base is all that separates this from a far larger clone, so a read error is likely. The V and J genes are TRBV7-2 and TRBJ2-7; D is unresolved. The CDR3 totals 16 residues. Trimming cost V 1 base and J 7 bases, with 20 bases left between them. CDR1 and CDR2 from the germline V gene are SGHTA and FQGNSA. The CDR3 DNA sequence: TGTGCCAGCAGCTTAGGGATCCAGCGAACTTACAATGAGCAGTACTTC. This translates into CASSLGIQRTYNEQYF.

This clonotype was counted ten times or more. The chain recombines TRBV6-6 with TRBJ2-7; 7 positions match TRBD1. Germline trimming cut 7 bases from V and 0 bases from J; bases unmatched to any gene: 9. Germline-derived CDR1 and CDR2 are MNHNY and SVGAGI (reference sequence). CDR3 length: 15 amino acids. CDR3: CASTNGQASSYEQYF. The CDR3 nucleotides read TGTGCCAGCACCAACGGACAGGCCAGCTCCTACGAGCAGTACTTC.

This clonotype was observed many times. V gene TRBV6-2 or TRBV6-3 combines with J gene TRBJ1-2; D might be TRBD1 (5 bases). The CDR3 is 13 amino acids. Trimming left V 5 bases short and J 4 bases short, with 11 bases between. CDR1 MNHEY and CDR2 SVGEGT come from the germline V gene. Here the CDR3 reads CASSVQGVYGYTF. DNA for the CDR3: TGTGCCAGCAGTGTTCAAGGGGTCTATGGCTACACCTTC.

There are many counts of this clonotype. This chain connects TRBV20-1 to TRBJ1-6, with 8 bases lining up with TRBD1. The V segment lost 5 bases and the J segment 7 bases; nucleotides outside the gene matches: 7. The germline V gene has CDR1 DFQATT and CDR2 SNEGSKA (reference sequence). CDR3 length equals 14 residues. CDR3 sequence (DNA): TGCAGTGCTCCGGGAGGGACAGGAAATTCACCCCTCCACTTT. As protein: CSAPGGTGNSPLHF.

This clonotype was detected ten times or more. This rearrangement joins TRBV7-2 to TRBJ1-1; no definite D call. Per germline, CDR1 SGHTA and CDR2 FQGNSA. The CDR3 consists of 13 residues. V was shortened by 3 bases and J by 5 bases, with 10 bases between the two germline ends. The CDR3 reads CASSLQVWTEAFF. The CDR3 DNA reads TGTGCCAGCAGCTTGCAGGTGTGGACTGAAGCTTTCTTT.

This clonotype has a count of ten or more. This chain joins TRBV6-2 or TRBV6-3 and TRBJ2-1; D gene uncertain. V was pared by 8 bases and J by 0 bases, with 17 bases between. The CDR3 loop spans 16 amino acids. The V gene's germline CDR1 is MNHEY and CDR2 SVGEGT. The CDR3 loop reads CASAQRGESSYNEQFF. CDR3 in DNA: TGTGCCAGCGCCCAGAGAGGCGAAAGCTCCTACAATGAGCAGTTCTTC.

There are many counts of this clonotype. The CDR3 DNA reads as TGTGCCAGCAGCCAAGATTTCGGACAGGGTAACACTGAAGCTTTCTTT. This gives the protein CASSQDFGQGNTEAFF. This chain connects TRBV3-1 to TRBJ1-1; 8 bases fit TRBD1. V lost 0 bases to trimming and J lost 2 bases; unmatched junction nucleotides: 5. The CDR3 is made up of 16 amino acids. CDR1 is LGHDT, CDR2 YNNKEL, per germline (reference sequence).

This clonotype was recorded at least ten times. V usage is TRBV2 and J usage is TRBJ2-1, with D tentatively TRBD1 or TRBD2 (6 bases each). V lost 1 base, J lost 9 bases, and 13 bases lay in between. This CDR3 spans 14 amino acids. Germline loops: CDR1 SNHLY, CDR2 FYNNEI. The CDR3 sequence is CASSEEGGWGEQFF. In DNA form, the CDR3 reads TGTGCCAGCAGTGAAGAGGGGGGTTGGGGTGAGCAGTTCTTC.

This clonotype appeared many times. V is TRBV20-1 and J is TRBJ2-1; 9 bases fit TRBD2. The CDR3 has 14 amino acids. The V gene end was trimmed by 5 bases and the J gene end by 5 bases; junction bases not matched to a gene: 7. Germline-derived CDR1 and CDR2 are DFQATT and SNEGSKA (reference sequence). This CDR3 reads CSAPVSGRNNEQFF. The CDR3 region has the DNA TGCAGTGCTCCCGTTAGCGGGAGAAACAATGAGCAGTTCTTC.

The chain uses TRBV4-1 and TRBJ2-7; TRBD2 might be the D (7 bases). With 9 bases removed from V and 1 base from J, the gap between germline ends came to 19 bases. CDR1 is MGHRA and CDR2 is YSYEKL in the germline V gene. The CDR3 has 15 amino acids. CDR3 loop: CASAQGGTSSYEQYF. For the CDR3, the DNA is TGCGCCAGTGCCCAGGGAGGGACATCATCCTACGAGCAGTACTTC.

This clonotype was observed at least ten times. The rearrangement joins TRBV20-1 to TRBJ2-5; the D call may be TRBD1 or TRBD2 (5 bases each). The CDR3 extends over 16 amino acids. Trimming removed 3 bases at V and 4 bases at J, with 21 bases between. CDR1 is DFQATT, CDR2 SNEGSKA, per germline (reference sequence). Here the CDR3 DNA reads TGCAGTGCTAGTCCGATAGCGAACTCAGGGACAGAGACCCAGTACTTC. Amino acids: CSASPIANSGTETQYF.

The genes are TRBV28 and TRBJ1-2, with 12 nucleotides matching TRBD1. The ends lost 5 bases at V and 8 bases at J; junction bases unmatched: 9. The CDR3 extends over 15 amino acids. Germline CDR1 is MDHEN and CDR2 is SYDVKM. The CDR3 reads CASSPSGTGGKGYTF. In DNA, the CDR3 is TGTGCCAGCAGTCCCTCCGGGACAGGGGGCAAAGGCTACACCTTC.

This clonotype was recorded many times. The chain joins TRBV29-1 to TRBJ2-7, with 16 bases lining up with TRBD2. From germline, CDR1 is SQVTM and CDR2 ANQGSEA. V gave up 6 bases and J gave up 3 bases; unmatched junction bases: 5. The CDR3 totals 15 residues. The CDR3 nucleotides are TGCAGCGTGGGGACTAGCGGGAGGGCCATCTACGAGCAGTACTTC. The encoded protein is CSVGTSGRAIYEQYF.